What follows describes a single TCR beta chain. Its antigen remains unidentified. Through a sample-barcoded 5' primer and a J-beta primer mix, a second PCR was run for roughly 7 to 12 cycles. The template-switch adaptor, which had 12 random nucleotides, put a tag on each cDNA molecule. TCRdb reprocessed the 5' RACE reads via MiXCR and lists one record per CDR3 protein. This table has about 800,000 distinct CDR3 sequences, 20% to 25% appearing once. These data are taken from a study of blood T cells in healthy people across ages. Study-wide findings and caveats: Expanded clonotype changes were possibly confounded by unknown donor CMV status.

These same data were also listed under a study on T cells of mothers and their children. From that paper: Unrelated mother-child pairs always had slightly, but never significantly, lower normalized overlap than related pairs.

The source of this sequence is a boy aged 10-17 years in good health. The sequencing sample was made of blood.

The CDR3: CSVEEGGHMVGYTF. The CDR3 bases are TGCAGCGTTGAAGAGGGCGGACACATGGTTGGCTACACCTTC. J is TRBJ1-2 and V is TRBV29-1; possibly TRBD1 for D (5 bases). CDR1 and CDR2 (germline): SQVTM, ANQGSEA. This CDR3 is 14 amino acids long. V gave up 0 bases and J gave up 7 bases, with 15 bases separating them.